This passage covers 17 T cell receptor beta chains from one sample sequenced in a study of T cells in Graves' hyperthyroidism and ophthalmopathy. Amplified TCR beta CDR3 regions came from RNA transcripts. The TCR CDR3 was amplified in a first-round RT-PCR using the HTBI primer set. TCRdb recomputed calls from the multiplex PCR reads with MiXCR, one row per CDR3 protein. The table lists under 400,000 distinct CDR3 sequences, 15% to 20% of them singletons. The sequencing input was blood. These receptors originate from a man aged 30-40 years with Graves' hyperthyroidism.

As concerns this clonotype: With a much larger clone just one base away, this may be a read error. V is TRBV20-1 and J is TRBJ1-5; 9 positions agree with TRBD1. Looked up from germline, CDR1 is DFQATT and CDR2 is SNEGSKA (reference sequence). CDR3 size: 13 residues. Here the CDR3 DNA reads TGCAGTGCTGCGGGACAGGGAGATCAGCCCCGGCATTTT. Protein sequence: CSAAGQGDQPRHF.

The chain joins TRBV29-1 to TRBJ2-3; unclear D gene. The CDR3 covers 14 residues. V was shortened by 0 bases and J by 3 bases, with 10 bases between the two germline ends. Germline CDR1 reads SQVTM; CDR2 reads ANQGSEA. CDR3 in amino acids: CSVEEDQETDTQYF. The CDR3 region has the DNA TGCAGCGTTGAAGAAGACCAGGAGACAGATACGCAGTATTTT.

This clonotype was detected ten times or more. V usage is TRBV28 and J usage is TRBJ2-2, with 8 bases matching TRBD2. This CDR3 comprises 16 residues. Germline CDR1 is MDHEN and CDR2 is SYDVKM. Trimming removed 6 bases from V and 5 bases from J; junction bases left unmatched: 11. CDR3 protein: CASSSTLAGWTGELFF. The CDR3 bases are TGTGCCAGCAGCAGTACTCTAGCGGGTTGGACCGGGGAGCTGTTTTTT.

This clonotype was observed many times. The V call is TRBV2, the J call TRBJ2-1; D is ambiguous. Germline V gene sequence: CDR1 SNHLY, CDR2 FYNNEI. The CDR3 consists of 15 residues. V gave up 2 bases and J gave up 6 bases, with 14 bases separating them. The CDR3 DNA sequence: TGTGCCAGCAGTGAACTTTTGGCCCCCCTCAATGAGCAGTTCTTC. Protein: CASSELLAPLNEQFF.

This clonotype has only a few counts. The rearrangement uses TRBV6-1 and TRBJ1-2, with 11 bases that match TRBD1. With V trimmed by 1 base and J by 4 bases, 5 bases remained unmatched. The V gene's germline CDR1 is MNHNS and CDR2 SASEGT. The CDR3 length is 16 residues. The CDR3 is CASSEGDRGGAYGYTF. The CDR3 coding sequence is TGTGCCAGCAGTGAAGGGGACAGGGGGGGTGCCTATGGCTACACCTTC.

This clonotype has at least ten counts. The gene calls are TRBV6-1 and TRBJ2-7; 8 nucleotides align to TRBD1. The CDR3 covers 15 residues. V lost 6 bases, J lost 0 bases, and 7 bases stayed unmatched. Per the germline V gene, CDR1 is MNHNS and CDR2 is SASEGT. In DNA form, the CDR3 reads TGTGCCAGCAGACCACAGGGGGGCACCTCCTACGAGCAGTACTTC. Its translation: CASRPQGGTSYEQYF.

This clonotype was found many times. The genes are TRBV11-2 and TRBJ2-7; D call uncertain. Germline V CDR1 and CDR2: SGHAT, FQNNGV. The CDR3 has 14 residues. V shed 3 bases and J shed 5 bases, with 14 bases lying between them. Here the CDR3 reads CASSFGQGRDEQYF. Written as DNA, the CDR3 is TGTGCCAGCAGCTTCGGTCAAGGGCGAGACGAGCAGTACTTC.

This clonotype was counted ten times or more. The chain is built from TRBV12-3 or TRBV12-4 and TRBJ2-1; 7 bases are a match to TRBD2. This CDR3 has 13 residues. V dropped 7 bases and J dropped 9; count of bases not matched to a gene: 9. The CDR3 DNA reads TGTGCCAGCACGGGGGGTGGGGGTACTGAGCAGTTCTTC. Its translation: CASTGGGGTEQFF.

In its sample, this clonotype was seen a few times. V and J are TRBV6-4 and TRBJ2-3; 8 nucleotides line up with TRBD2. The germline V gene has CDR1 MRHNA and CDR2 SNTAGT. The junction had 2 bases not matched to a gene; V was cut back by 6 bases and J by 0 bases. The length of the CDR3 is 14 residues. The CDR3: CASRAGASTDTQYF. CDR3 bases: TGTGCCAGCAGAGCGGGAGCTAGCACAGATACGCAGTATTTT.

This clonotype was detected many times. V usage is TRBV12-3 or TRBV12-4 and J usage is TRBJ2-1; no firm D call. The CDR3 loop spans 12 amino acids. The ends were cut back, 6 bases at V and 9 bases at J, with 12 bases in the middle. CDR3 in amino acids: CASRPDSGEQFF. CDR3 DNA sequence: TGTGCCAGCAGACCCGACTCGGGTGAGCAGTTCTTC.

This clonotype was seen at least ten times. The chain carries TRBV5-1 and TRBJ2-1; D unresolved. Germline lookup yields CDR1 SGHRS and CDR2 YFSETQ. V was shortened by 3 bases and J by 2 bases, with 9 bases between the two germline ends. The CDR3 runs 14 residues. DNA for the CDR3: TGCGCCAGCAGCTCGGACGGTACCTACAATGAGCAGTTCTTC. Translating gives CASSSDGTYNEQFF.

CDR3 sequence (DNA): TGTGCCAGTGGCAGCCCGGGAGGAGGCTACACCTTC. Translating gives CASGSPGGGYTF. This chain uses TRBV19 with TRBJ1-2; D gene unclear. In germline, CDR1 is LNHDA, CDR2 SQIVND (reference sequence). The V and J ends lost 8 bases and 8 bases respectively, with 15 bases between them. The CDR3 is made up of 12 amino acids.

This clonotype was recorded a few times. The rearrangement joins TRBV9 to TRBJ2-7, with 10 bases identical to TRBD1. Trimming took 0 bases from V and 6 from J; bases not matched to a gene: 3. The germline gives CDR1 SGDLS, CDR2 YYNGEE. CDR3 length: 14 amino acids. Here the CDR3 DNA reads TGTGCCAGCAGCGTAGGGGACAGGGGTCGCGAGCAGTACTTC. The encoded protein is CASSVGDRGREQYF.

This clonotype was found many times. The rearrangement joins TRBV30 to TRBJ1-3; 7 bases match TRBD1. The junction had 2 bases not matched to a gene; V was cut back by 0 bases and J by 0 bases. Germline lookup yields CDR1 GTSNPN and CDR2 SVGIG (reference sequence). The CDR3 is 15 residues long. CDR3 region: CAWSVGTVSGNTIYF. In DNA form, the CDR3 reads TGTGCCTGGAGTGTGGGGACAGTCTCTGGAAACACCATATATTTT.

This clonotype turned up a few times. The chain has TRBV4-2 and TRBJ2-7, with D maybe TRBD2 (6 bases). Germline V lookup: CDR1 LGHNA, CDR2 YNFKEQ. This CDR3 is 14 amino acids long. V dropped 0 bases and J dropped 3 bases, with 9 bases sitting between them. CDR3 sequence: CASSQDLEGYEQYF. In nucleotides, the CDR3 is TGTGCCAGCAGCCAAGATCTGGAGGGCTACGAGCAGTACTTC.

This clonotype showed up many times. The chain joins TRBV11-3 to TRBJ2-3, with D uncertain. This CDR3 comprises 17 residues. V was cut by 5 bases and J by 3 bases, with 21 bases left in between. Germline CDR1 reads SGHNT; CDR2 reads YENEEA. The CDR3 protein is CASSLRAYPSETDTQYF. The CDR3 DNA reads TGTGCCAGCAGCCTCCGAGCGTACCCGTCGGAGACAGATACGCAGTATTTT.

At least ten counts were recorded for this clonotype. This chain uses TRBV2 with TRBJ2-1; unclear D gene. This CDR3 spans 16 amino acids. Germline V CDR1 and CDR2: SNHLY, FYNNEI. The V and J ends lost 3 bases and 0 bases respectively, with 12 bases between them. DNA for the CDR3: TGTGCCAGCAGTGATCTGATTCAAAGCTCCTACAATGAGCAGTTCTTC. Residues: CASSDLIQSSYNEQFF.